This T cell receptor beta chain is drawn from a study of cytomegalovirus exposure and HLA in healthy donors. Overall study context: Later analysis reported that the roughly 130 validation repertoires shared the platform of the roughly 710 first-cohort repertoires.

Study-wide points: Cytomegalovirus status, reportedly, was diagnosed with high specificity and sensitivity by the classifier. Investigators reported 150 to 200 TCR beta chains as tied to cytomegalovirus.

As for this clone: As yet, its antigen is unknown.

TCRdb's copy holds only in-frame clones and misses some; the assay was immunoSEQ multiplex PCR. This sample yields about 150,000 clones, of which 94% are seen a single time; 1.5% to 2% belongs to the top ten. This clonotype originated in a man in his late teens or twenties in good health and CMV-seropositive. Sequencing was performed on PBMCs.

The DNA for the CDR3 is TGTGCCAGTTGCAGGGGTAGCAATCAGCCCCAGCATTTT. This sequence encodes CASCRGSNQPQHF. The chain has TRBV28 and TRBJ1-5, with TRBD1 as a possible D gene (6 bases). Per the germline V gene, CDR1 is MDHEN and CDR2 is SYDVKM. Trimming stripped 9 bases from V and 0 bases from J, with 9 bases between. CDR3 length: 13 residues. The full variable domain, with the rest looked up from reference TRBV28 and TRBJ1-5, is DVKVTQSSRYLVKRTGEKVFLECVQDMDHENMFWYRQDPGLGLRLIYFSYDVKMKEKGDIPEGYSVSREKKERFSLILESASTNQTSMYLCASCRGSNQPQHFGDGTRLSIL.